The entry below describes one TCR beta chain. A read error may produce the germline difference seen at one junction end. The data were taken from a study of T cells after yellow fever vaccination. This CDR3 region has 14 residues. Germline CDR1 and CDR2: SGHVS and FNYEAQ. TCRdb called the 5' RACE reads again in MiXCR, with one record for every CDR3 protein. The data contain some 340,000 distinct CDR3 sequences, 4.1% of them seen just once; the ten biggest clones take up approximately 25%. The clonotype comes from a man aged 18 to 35 who received the YFV17D yellow fever vaccine. The gene calls are TRBV7-6 and TRBJ2-1; D remains ambiguous. The sample was PBMCs, taken 5 days after the yellow fever booster vaccination. The CDR3 reads CASSLAGSYNEEFF. The CDR3 DNA sequence: TGTGCCAGCAGCTTAGCAGGCAGCTACAATGAGGAGTTCTTC.